This T cell receptor (beta chain) emerged from a study of T cell responses to AZD1222 COVID-19 vaccine (dated by TCRdb to the early 2020s). In terms of the full investigation: AZD1222 recipients given second doses at about 4 weeks or at about 12 weeks were pooled, since spike-specific TCR depth and breadth were not found to differ between the two schedules. TCR sequencing covered approximately 230 trial participants: some 210 given two doses of AZD1222 and around 25 given two doses of MenACWY control vaccine. Trial participants were enrolled into age subgroups of 18-55, 56-69 and 70-plus years, which contained about 150, 28 and 57 TCR-sequenced participants, respectively.

The CDR3 regions of human TCRbeta chains were subjected to immunosequencing. In the paper's pipeline: TCRs in the repertoires were matched against a reference library of SARS-CoV-2-specific TCRs that had been generated with the MIRA antigen-specificity platform. Breadth was defined as the fraction of unique TCRs that were SARS-CoV-2-associated. Depth was defined as the fraction of total T cells that were SARS-CoV-2-associated. Using the MIRA data, every spike-specific TCR was mapped to the spike region that the TCR reacted to and assigned to either a CD4 or a CD8 class. Log10-transformed breadth and depth values were compared by one-way ANOVA with Sidak's multiple comparisons tests. Imported from immuneACCESS, the table was reduced by TCRdb to in-frame sequences with V and J called. These copies leave out some clones; in studies compared against another copy, an unresolved V gene accounts for under half, and the cause of the remainder is not known. D and trimming come from the DNA, and the V and J calls and clone size come from that table. Present in this sample are 87,000 or so clones, 90% of which were seen just once. Together, the top ten hold about 8.4% of the sample.

Regarding this clone: Its antigen has not been determined. No much larger clone exists at a distance of one base, and base qualities are not known.

Reading the label with the study, this specimen's time point is: baseline before first vaccination. Samples from vaccinated people were obtained from the UK trials COV001 and COV002, which included a single-blind randomized controlled phase 2/3 trial of AZD1222 (ChAdOx1 nCoV-19) in healthy adults. Trial participant PBMC samples were collected at day 0 and day 28 after the second dose for TCRbeta chain sequencing. What the study reported, not specific to this receptor: The 56-69-year group was small, and its depth increase did not reach significance, likely because of low power. Epitopes outside the regions mutated in the B.1.351 and B.1.1.7 variants were reportedly recognized by nearly half of the unique spike-specific TCRs. A significant rise in spike-specific TCR breadth and depth was observed after two AZD1222 doses relative to day 0 and relative to MenACWY recipients. Participants were mostly white British, with more females than males. The authors suggested clonal diversity may have been underestimated. Because no day 14 peak-response samples were available, repertoires were characterized only after the peak T cell response. The whole spike protein was spanned by vaccine-associated CD4 TCRs, and dominant responses were seen in regions 160-218 and 743-854. Conclusions about previously exposed vaccinees are limited because only five to seven AZD1222 recipients were SARS-CoV-2 seropositive at baseline.

The sequence came from an adult in good health. The sample was peripheral blood, taken on day 0 of AZD1222 vaccination.

CDR3 reads: CASSPGHAYEQYF. The nucleotides are TGTGCCAGCAGCCCGGGACATGCCTACGAGCAGTACTTC. Here the chain combines TRBV7-2 and TRBJ2-7; matching of 6 bases hints at TRBD1 as the D gene. The germline V gene supplies CDR1 SGHTA and CDR2 FQGNSA. The CDR3 has 13 amino acids, counting the end cysteine and phenylalanine. Only the CDR3 DNA stays, 39 bases, in frame from base 1. V is cut by 5 bases and J by 2 bases, and the space between the germline ends is 10 bases.